This passage covers 30 T cell receptor beta chains from one sample sequenced in a study of T cell responses to AZD1222 COVID-19 vaccine (dated by TCRdb to the early 2020s). Libraries were made using the immunoSEQ multiplex PCR assay. TCRdb took this table from immuneACCESS and kept in-frame rearrangements with V and J called. Such tables lack part of the clones; where checked against another copy, unresolved V genes explain under half of the gap, and the rest is unexplained. This sample is represented by about 130,000 clones; approximately 90% of them were singletons. The ten largest make up roughly 2% of the sample. In the paper's terms, the time point label means: baseline before first vaccination. The material sequenced was peripheral blood, taken on day 0 of AZD1222 vaccination. The receptors here all came from an adult in good health.

The V call is TRBV5-1, the J call TRBJ2-5; a weak D match, TRBD2 (5 bases). The length of the CDR3 is 15 residues. Per germline, CDR1 SGHRS and CDR2 YFSETQ. Trimming removed 4 bases at V and 4 bases at J, with 17 bases between. As DNA, the CDR3 is TGCGCCAGCAGCCCAGCCCCTAGCCGCGGAGAGACCCAGTACTTC. Translated, it gives CASSPAPSRGETQYF.

V usage is TRBV5-1 and J usage is TRBJ1-1; the D is unclear. V shed 4 bases and J shed 13 bases, with 17 bases lying between them. Germline V gene lookup returns CDR1 SGHRS and CDR2 YFSETQ. The CDR3 is made up of 12 amino acids. The CDR3 region has the DNA TGCGCCAGCAGCGCCGGGTCCGGTGTTGGTTTCTTT. Amino acids: CASSAGSGVGFF. Full variable domain (missing parts from reference TRBV5-1 and TRBJ1-1): KAGVTQTPRYLIKTRGQQVTLSCSPISGHRSVSWYQQTPGQGLQFLFEYFSETQRNKGNFPGRFSGRQFSNSRSEMNVSTLELGDSALYLCASSAGSGVGFFGQGTRLTVV.

The chain couples TRBV2 to TRBJ1-2, with 8 nucleotides matching TRBD1. The CDR3 extends over 16 amino acids. Per the germline V gene, CDR1 is SNHLY and CDR2 is FYNNEI. Losses at the gene ends were 2 bases for V and 1 base for J; bases not matched to a gene: 6. DNA of the CDR3: TGTGCCAGCAGTGAATGGTCAGGGGGCCTTAACTATGGCTACACCTTC. Residues: CASSEWSGGLNYGYTF. Supplemented by reference TRBV2 and TRBJ1-2, the full variable domain reads EPEVTQTPSHQVTQMGQEVILRCVPISNHLYFYWYRQILGQKVEFLVSFYNNEISEKSEIFDDQFSVERPDGSNFTLKIRSTKLEDSAMYFCASSEWSGGLNYGYTFGSGTRLTVV.

V and J are TRBV7-8 and TRBJ1-5; D gene uncertain. The germline V and J ends were trimmed by 1 base and 4 bases, with 11 bases remaining between them. Germline V gene lookup returns CDR1 SGHVS and CDR2 FQNEAQ. The CDR3 is made up of 15 amino acids. In nucleotides, the CDR3 is TGTGCCAGCAGCTTAGTAGGACTCAAGAATCAGCCCCAGCATTTT. Amino acid sequence: CASSLVGLKNQPQHF.

The chain links TRBV5-4 to TRBJ1-1; D may be TRBD1 (5 bases). V shed 1 base and J shed 7 bases, with 14 bases lying between them. Germline V CDR1 and CDR2: SGHNT, YYREEE (reference sequence). The length of the CDR3 is 14 residues. The CDR3 here is CASSLLRTPVEAFF. CDR3 DNA sequence: TGTGCCAGCAGCTTGCTCCGGACACCCGTTGAAGCTTTCTTT.

The rearrangement links TRBV9 to TRBJ2-1; no clear D gene. Between the trimmed V and J ends, which lost 3 bases and 7 bases, there was a span of 2 bases. There are 10 residues in the CDR3. Germline values: CDR1 SGDLS, CDR2 YYNGEE. CDR3 loop: CASSGNEQFF. The CDR3 DNA is TGTGCCAGCAGCGGTAATGAGCAGTTCTTC. The variable domain in full, completed from reference TRBV9 and TRBJ2-1, reads DSGVTQTPKHLITATGQRVTLRCSPRSGDLSVYWYQQSLDQGLQFLIQYYNGEERAKGNILERFSAQQFPDLHSELNLSSLELGDSALYFCASSGNEQFFGPGTRLTVL.

The table lists this clone with a few counts. This sequence joins TRBV28 and TRBJ1-2, with 8 bases lining up with TRBD1. V lost 1 base to trimming and J lost 4 bases; unmatched junction nucleotides: 11. The germline gives CDR1 MDHEN, CDR2 SYDVKM. This CDR3 region has 17 residues. CDR3 region: CASSLSGRGRSGYGYTF. DNA of the CDR3: TGTGCCAGCAGTTTATCGGGCAGGGGGCGCTCCGGCTATGGCTACACCTTC.

On this clone: Other DNA sequences from this sample encode an identical CDR3 as well. The V call is TRBV6-2 or TRBV6-3, the J call TRBJ1-5, with D possibly being TRBD1 (6 bases). The CDR3 covers 14 residues. Trimming pared 2 bases from V and 6 bases from J, leaving 11 bases between. Germline V CDR1 and CDR2: MNHEY, SVGEGT. DNA for the CDR3: TGTGCCAGCAGTTACCTTGGGGGCGGTCAGCCCCAGCATTTT. It is translated as CASSYLGGGQPQHF.

This sequence joins TRBV6-5 and TRBJ1-1; no clear D gene. Germline V gene lookup returns CDR1 MNHEY and CDR2 SVGAGI. V shed 7 bases and J shed 7 bases, with 7 bases lying between them. CDR3 size: 10 residues. The CDR3 is CASNQYEAFF. For the CDR3, the DNA is TGTGCCAGCAACCAGTATGAAGCTTTCTTT.

The J gene is TRBJ1-1, the V gene TRBV5-1, with no clear D. The germline gives CDR1 SGHRS, CDR2 YFSETQ. There are 13 residues in the CDR3. V dropped 1 base and J dropped 2 bases, with 6 bases sitting between them. CDR3 DNA: TGCGCCAGCAGCTTGATCAGTAACACTGAAGCTTTCTTT. This codes for CASSLISNTEAFF.

V gene TRBV5-1 combines with J gene TRBJ2-7; 9 bases are shared with TRBD1. CDR1 SGHRS and CDR2 YFSETQ come from the germline V gene. V dropped 1 base and J dropped 3; count of bases not matched to a gene: 14. CDR3 length: 18 residues. CDR3 coding DNA: TGCGCCAGCAGCTTGTTACAATCCGGTTGGGACAGGGACTACGAGCAGTACTTC. This translates into CASSLLQSGWDRDYEQYF.

This clone was found a few times. J is TRBJ1-2 and V is TRBV28, with a tentative D call TRBD1 (5 bases). V shed 11 bases and J shed 8 bases, with 12 bases lying between them. The CDR3 runs 10 residues. Germline CDR1 and CDR2: MDHEN and SYDVKM. CDR3 nucleotide sequence: TGTGCCGCCGAGGGACGGGGCTACACCTTC. It yields the protein CAAEGRGYTF.

The chain links TRBV6-5 to TRBJ2-7, with 8 bases matching TRBD2. The germline V gene encodes CDR1 MNHEY and CDR2 SVGAGI. The trim removed 8 bases at V and 6 bases at J, leaving 12 bases unmatched. The CDR3 length is 14 residues. CDR3 loop: CASGVNGRAGEQYF. CDR3 sequence (DNA): TGTGCCAGCGGGGTCAACGGGAGGGCCGGCGAGCAGTACTTC.

Only a few counts were recorded for this clone. Here the CDR3 DNA reads TGTGCCAGCAGCCAAGATCCCGTTAGAGGAGGGGAGCAGTTCTTC. Its protein product is CASSQDPVRGGEQFF. The chain couples TRBV4-2 to TRBJ2-1; possibly TRBD2 for D (6 bases). The CDR3 length is 15 residues. Germline-derived CDR1 and CDR2 are LGHNA and YNFKEQ. The V end was cut by 0 bases, the J end by 10 bases, with 16 bases between.

This clone has more than one count but fewer than ten. The rearrangement links TRBV7-2 to TRBJ1-2; no firm D call. Germline V gene data show CDR1 as SGHTA and CDR2 as FQGNSA. The V end lost 5 bases, the J end lost 3 bases, and 19 bases lay between the germline ends. The length of the CDR3 is 16 residues. The CDR3 sequence is CASSPRGGRLDYGYTF. The CDR3, as DNA: TGTGCCAGCAGCCCTCGGGGAGGGAGACTTGACTATGGCTACACCTTC.

The V and J genes are TRBV28 and TRBJ1-2; 9 bases are shared with TRBD1. The germline gives CDR1 MDHEN, CDR2 SYDVKM. The CDR3 has 15 residues. The junction had 10 bases not matched to a gene; V was cut back by 4 bases and J by 7 bases. CDR3 sequence: CASSSGTGRLIGYTF. The CDR3 region has the DNA TGTGCCAGCAGTTCCGGGACAGGGCGGTTGATTGGCTACACCTTC.

The V gene is TRBV7-2, the J gene TRBJ1-2; D might be TRBD1 (6 bases). CDR1 and CDR2 (germline): SGHTA, FQGNSA. V was clipped by 5 bases and J by 4 bases, with 20 bases between them. This CDR3 contains 16 residues. Here the CDR3 DNA reads TGTGCCAGCAGCCCAGTAACAGGGAAGTTCACCTATGGCTACACCTTC. This gives the protein CASSPVTGKFTYGYTF.

This rearrangement joins TRBV15 to TRBJ1-3; TRBD1 is a possible D gene (6 bases). CDR1 LNHNV and CDR2 YYDKDF come from the germline V gene (reference sequence). Trimming left V 1 base short and J 0 bases short, with 19 bases between. The CDR3 extends over 19 amino acids. CDR3 DNA sequence: TGTGCCACCAGCAGAGTTAGGGGGGGGCCAGGGTCCTCTGGAAACACCATATATTTT. Its protein product is CATSRVRGGPGSSGNTIYF.

The chain combines TRBV19 with TRBJ1-1, with 7 positions matching TRBD1. Germline V CDR1 and CDR2: LNHDA, SQIVND (reference sequence). The V gene end was trimmed by 7 bases and the J gene end by 1 base; junction bases not matched to a gene: 3. The CDR3 consists of 13 residues. CDR3 nucleotide sequence: TGTGCCAGTAAGGACAGGCCGAACACTGAAGCTTTCTTT. This gives the protein CASKDRPNTEAFF. Supplemented by reference TRBV19 and TRBJ1-1, the full variable domain reads DGGITQSPKYLFRKEGQNVTLSCEQNLNHDAMYWYRQDPGQGLRLIYYSQIVNDFQKGDIAEGYSVSREKKESFPLTVTSAQKNPTAFYLCASKDRPNTEAFFGQGTRLTVV.

The genes are TRBV3-1 (or the pseudogene TRBV3-2) and TRBJ1-2; 11 positions match TRBD1. Germline CDR1 reads LGHDT; CDR2 reads YNNKEL (reference sequence). This CDR3 has 14 amino acids. V lost 10 bases, J lost 7 bases, and 11 bases stayed unmatched. The CDR3 loop is CANSLGQGAGGYTF. CDR3 nucleotide sequence: TGTGCCAACTCATTAGGACAGGGGGCTGGTGGCTACACCTTC.

A single count supports this clone. CDR3 DNA sequence: TGCGCCAGCAGCTTGGTGGGGGTACAAGAGACCCAGTACTTC. Encoded protein: CASSLVGVQETQYF. The chain combines TRBV5-1 with TRBJ2-5; D may correspond to TRBD1 or TRBD2 (5 bases each). CDR1 and CDR2 (germline): SGHRS, YFSETQ. The V end was cut by 0 bases, the J end by 2 bases, with 8 bases between. The CDR3 is made up of 14 amino acids.

The genes are TRBV18 and TRBJ1-1; TRBD1 agrees at 7 bases. Losses at the gene ends were 1 base for V and 1 base for J; bases not matched to a gene: 6. Germline CDR1 reads KGHSH; CDR2 reads LQKENI. This CDR3 has 16 amino acids. The CDR3 DNA sequence: TGTGCCAGCTCACCACTACCCACAGGGGAGAACACTGAAGCTTTCTTT. Its translation: CASSPLPTGENTEAFF.

This clone was picked up one time. The J gene is TRBJ1-1, the V gene TRBV7-3; D gene uncertain. Germline V lookup: CDR1 SGHTA, CDR2 FQGTGA. V lost 2 bases to trimming and J lost 6 bases, with 10 bases between them. CDR3 length equals 13 residues. CDR3 sequence reads: CASSLLGFAEAFF. In DNA, the CDR3 is TGTGCCAGCAGCTTATTGGGGTTTGCTGAAGCTTTCTTT. Supplemented by reference TRBV7-3 and TRBJ1-1, the full variable domain reads GAGVSQTPSNKVTEKGKYVELRCDPISGHTALYWYRQSLGQGPEFLIYFQGTGAADDSGLPNDRFFAVRPEGSVSTLKIQRTERGDSAVYLCASSLLGFAEAFFGQGTRLTVV.

The rearrangement joins TRBV11-3 to TRBJ2-7; a possible D gene is TRBD1 (6 bases). From germline, CDR1 is SGHNT and CDR2 YENEEA. Deletions cut 2 bases from V and 7 bases from J, with 12 bases between. This CDR3 has 13 amino acids. The CDR3 sequence is CASSLLGQMEQYF. CDR3 coding DNA: TGTGCCAGCAGCTTATTAGGACAGATGGAGCAGTACTTC.

This chain connects TRBV5-1 to TRBJ2-3; 9 bases align to TRBD2. CDR1 and CDR2 (germline): SGHRS, YFSETQ. V was pared by 3 bases and J by 3 bases, with 2 bases of the junction left unmatched. The length of the CDR3 is 14 residues. CDR3 amino acids: CASSSRGGTDTQYF. CDR3 nucleotides: TGCGCCAGCAGCTCGCGGGGGGGAACAGATACGCAGTATTTT.

The rearrangement uses TRBV27 and TRBJ1-2, with TRBD1 identical over 7 bases. The germline V gene encodes CDR1 MNHEY and CDR2 SMNVEV (reference sequence). The CDR3 contains 15 residues. V lost 7 bases, J lost 2 bases, and 10 bases stayed unmatched. The DNA of the CDR3 is TGTGCCAGCATGGCCGGACAGGCTACCAACTATGGCTACACCTTC. It is translated as CASMAGQATNYGYTF.

The chain is built from TRBV28 and TRBJ1-1, with TRBD1 as a possible D gene (6 bases). Per the germline V gene, CDR1 is MDHEN and CDR2 is SYDVKM. The CDR3 spans 13 residues. Between the trimmed V and J ends, which lost 6 bases and 5 bases, there was a span of 13 bases. CDR3 residues: CASSPTRGTEAFF. CDR3 nucleotide sequence: TGTGCCAGCAGCCCGACGAGGGGGACTGAAGCTTTCTTT.

This clone was seen once. The gene calls are TRBV13 and TRBJ2-3, with 13 bases aligning to TRBD2. CDR1 is PRHDT and CDR2 is FYEKMQ in the germline V gene (reference sequence). The CDR3 extends over 16 amino acids. V was pared by 1 base and J by 4 bases, with 2 bases of the junction left unmatched. CDR3 protein: CASSLELAGGADTQYF. CDR3 nucleotides: TGTGCCAGCAGCTTAGAACTAGCGGGAGGGGCAGATACGCAGTATTTT.

This clone is medium-sized in the sample. This sequence joins TRBV24-1 and TRBJ1-6; D gene ambiguous. The CDR3 has 16 residues. Per the germline V gene, CDR1 is KGHDR and CDR2 is SFDVKD. V gave up 1 base and J gave up 7 bases, with 13 bases separating them. The CDR3 DNA follows: TGTGCCACCAGTGATTTTGGCTCAAGTCGGAATTCACCCCTCCACTTT. Translated, it gives CATSDFGSSRNSPLHF.

This clone came up a few times. The rearrangement links TRBV7-8 to TRBJ1-1, with a possible D match to TRBD1 (5 bases). Germline lookup yields CDR1 SGHVS and CDR2 FQNEAQ. With 3 bases removed from V and 1 base from J, the gap between germline ends came to 9 bases. CDR3 length: 14 amino acids. The CDR3 loop reads CASSLPGPNTEAFF. The CDR3 coding sequence is TGTGCCAGCAGCTTGCCGGGACCGAACACTGAAGCTTTCTTT.